In its sample, the clone carrying this TCR beta chain was seen once. The antigen is unknown. This sample was included in a study of T cell clonotyping in hematopoietic cell transplantation. Findings and limits, study-wide: Broader posttransplant TCR repertoire diversity was predicted by graft donor and pretransplant recipient Inverse Simpson Index values. After transplant, recipient diversity fell while pathologically expanded clonotypes grew through day 180.

The CDR3 is 14 residues long. CDR1 and CDR2 from the germline V gene are SEHNR and FQNEAQ (reference sequence). V shed 2 bases and J shed 1 base, with 8 bases lying between them. The assay was immunoSEQ multiplex PCR, and TCRdb's table has in-frame clones only and misses some. This sample has 70,000 or so clones; around 94% occur once, and the top ten carry more than 1.5%. The sequence derives from a man over 45 in good health. Some clones in this sample may be carry-over from other donors' samples. This rearrangement joins TRBV7-9 to TRBJ1-1; D remains ambiguous. Sequenced material: peripheral blood mononuclear cells. CDR3 sequence reads: CASSLWAGNTEAFF. For the CDR3, the DNA is TGTGCCAGCAGCTTATGGGCAGGGAACACTGAAGCTTTCTTT.